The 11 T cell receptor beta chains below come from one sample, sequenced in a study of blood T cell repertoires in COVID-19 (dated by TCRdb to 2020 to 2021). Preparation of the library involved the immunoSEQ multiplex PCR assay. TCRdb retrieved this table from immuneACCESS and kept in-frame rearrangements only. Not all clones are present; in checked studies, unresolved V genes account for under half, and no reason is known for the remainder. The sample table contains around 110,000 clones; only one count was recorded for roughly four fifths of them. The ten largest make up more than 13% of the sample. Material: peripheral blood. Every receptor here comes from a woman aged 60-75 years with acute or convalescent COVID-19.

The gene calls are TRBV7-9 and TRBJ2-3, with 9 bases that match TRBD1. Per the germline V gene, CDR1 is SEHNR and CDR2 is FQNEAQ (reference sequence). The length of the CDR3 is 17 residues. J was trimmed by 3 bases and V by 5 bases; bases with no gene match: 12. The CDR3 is CASSTTTGQGRTDTQYF. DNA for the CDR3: TGTGCCAGCAGCACGACTACTGGACAGGGGCGGACAGATACGCAGTATTTT.

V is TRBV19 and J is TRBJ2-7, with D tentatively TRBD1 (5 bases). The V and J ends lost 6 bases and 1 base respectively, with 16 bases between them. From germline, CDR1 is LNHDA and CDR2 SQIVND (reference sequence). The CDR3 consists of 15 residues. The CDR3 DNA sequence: TGTGCCAGTAGCATGGGGCAGGTGGGGTCCTACGAGCAGTACTTC. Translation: CASSMGQVGSYEQYF.

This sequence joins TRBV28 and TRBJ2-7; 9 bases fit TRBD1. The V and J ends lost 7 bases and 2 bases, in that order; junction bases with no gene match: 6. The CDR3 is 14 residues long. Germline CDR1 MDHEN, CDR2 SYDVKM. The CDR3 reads CASNHRGQTYEQYF. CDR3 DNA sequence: TGTGCCAGCAACCACAGGGGGCAAACCTACGAGCAGTACTTC.

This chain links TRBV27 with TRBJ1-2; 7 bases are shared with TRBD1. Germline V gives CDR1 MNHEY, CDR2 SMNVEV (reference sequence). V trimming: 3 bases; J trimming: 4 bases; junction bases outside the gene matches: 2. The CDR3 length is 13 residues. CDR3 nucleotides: TGTGCCAGCAGTTTCGCAGGGGGCTATGGCTACACCTTC. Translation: CASSFAGGYGYTF.

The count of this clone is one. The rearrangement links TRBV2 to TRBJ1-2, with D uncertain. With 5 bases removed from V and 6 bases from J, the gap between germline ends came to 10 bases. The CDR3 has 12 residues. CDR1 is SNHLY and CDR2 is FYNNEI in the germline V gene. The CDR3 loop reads CASSSVGDGYTF. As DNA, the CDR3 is TGTGCCAGCAGTTCGGTTGGAGATGGCTACACCTTC. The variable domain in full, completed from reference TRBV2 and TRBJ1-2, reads EPEVTQTPSHQVTQMGQEVILRCVPISNHLYFYWYRQILGQKVEFLVSFYNNEISEKSEIFDDQFSVERPDGSNFTLKIRSTKLEDSAMYFCASSSVGDGYTFGSGTRLTVV.

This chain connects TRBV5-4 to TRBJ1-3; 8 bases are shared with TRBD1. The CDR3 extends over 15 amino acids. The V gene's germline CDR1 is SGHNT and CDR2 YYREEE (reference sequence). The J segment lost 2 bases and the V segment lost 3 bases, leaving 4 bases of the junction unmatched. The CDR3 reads CASSSQGAAGNTIYF. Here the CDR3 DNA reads TGTGCCAGCAGCTCGCAGGGGGCGGCTGGAAACACCATATATTTT.

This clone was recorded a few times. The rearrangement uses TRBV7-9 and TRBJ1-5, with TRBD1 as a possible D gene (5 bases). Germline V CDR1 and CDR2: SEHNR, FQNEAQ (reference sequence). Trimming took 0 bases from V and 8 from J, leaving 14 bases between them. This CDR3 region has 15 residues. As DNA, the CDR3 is TGTGCCAGCAGCTTAGCGGCGGGGGTCGAGGAGCCCCAGCATTTT. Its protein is CASSLAAGVEEPQHF.

The CDR3 DNA reads TGTGCCAGTAGTCTGGGGGAGGGGCTTGAGCAGTTCTTC. Translating gives CASSLGEGLEQFF. The rearrangement links TRBV19 to TRBJ2-1; 7 nucleotides match TRBD2. V shed 5 bases and J 9 bases; nucleotides not matched to a gene: 7. CDR1 is LNHDA and CDR2 is SQIVND in the germline V gene (reference sequence). This CDR3 is 13 amino acids long.

As DNA, the CDR3 is TGTGCCAGTAGTATGGGCCGGGGAGGGGGAGCAGGCAATCAGCCCCAGCATTTT. Amino acids: CASSMGRGGGAGNQPQHF. The rearrangement uses TRBV19 and TRBJ1-5; the D gene is possibly TRBD1 (6 bases). Trimming removed 3 bases at V and 2 bases at J, with 20 bases between. From germline, CDR1 is LNHDA and CDR2 SQIVND (reference sequence). The CDR3 is 18 amino acids.

This CDR3 reads CSVGDGQGGTQYF. DNA for the CDR3: TGCAGCGTGGGGGATGGGCAGGGAGGGACCCAGTACTTC. The chain recombines TRBV29-1 with TRBJ2-5; maybe TRBD2 (6 bases). Trimming removed 6 bases at V and 7 bases at J, with 18 bases between. Germline V gene sequence: CDR1 SQVTM, CDR2 ANQGSEA. There are 13 residues in the CDR3.

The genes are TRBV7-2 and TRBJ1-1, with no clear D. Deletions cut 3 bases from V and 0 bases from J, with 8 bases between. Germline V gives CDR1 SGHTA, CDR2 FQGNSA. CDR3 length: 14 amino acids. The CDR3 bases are TGTGCCAGCAGCTTCGAGACTCTGAACACTGAAGCTTTCTTT. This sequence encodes CASSFETLNTEAFF.